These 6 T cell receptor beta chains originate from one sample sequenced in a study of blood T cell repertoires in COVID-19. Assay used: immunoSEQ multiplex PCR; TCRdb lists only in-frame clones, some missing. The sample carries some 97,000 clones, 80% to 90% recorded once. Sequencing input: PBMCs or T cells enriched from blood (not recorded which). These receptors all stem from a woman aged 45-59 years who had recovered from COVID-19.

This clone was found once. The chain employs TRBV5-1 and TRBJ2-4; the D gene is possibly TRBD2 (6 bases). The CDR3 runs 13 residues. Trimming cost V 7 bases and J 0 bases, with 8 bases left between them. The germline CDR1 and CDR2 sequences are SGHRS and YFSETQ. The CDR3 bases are TGCGCCAGCGCGGGGTTAGCCAAAAACATTCAGTACTTC. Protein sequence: CASAGLAKNIQYF.

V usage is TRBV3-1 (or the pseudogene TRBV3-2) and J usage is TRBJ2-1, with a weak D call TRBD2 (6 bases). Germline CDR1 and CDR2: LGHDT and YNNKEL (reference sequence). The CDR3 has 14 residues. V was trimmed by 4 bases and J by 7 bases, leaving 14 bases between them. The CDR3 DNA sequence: TGTGCCAGCAGCCTCGTGCGGGGAACGAATGAGCAGTTCTTC. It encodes CASSLVRGTNEQFF.

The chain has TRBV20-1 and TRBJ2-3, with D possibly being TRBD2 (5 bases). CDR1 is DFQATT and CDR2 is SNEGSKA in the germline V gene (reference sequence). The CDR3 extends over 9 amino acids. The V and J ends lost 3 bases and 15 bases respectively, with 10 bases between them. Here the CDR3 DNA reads TGCAGTGCTAGTTCGAGCGGTTATTTT. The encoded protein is CSASSSGYF.

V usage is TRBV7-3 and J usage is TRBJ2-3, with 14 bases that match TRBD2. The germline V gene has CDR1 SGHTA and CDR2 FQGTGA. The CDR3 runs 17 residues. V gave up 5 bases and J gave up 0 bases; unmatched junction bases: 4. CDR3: CASSRGTSGSSTDTQYF. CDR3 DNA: TGTGCCAGCAGCCGGGGGACTAGCGGGAGCAGCACAGATACGCAGTATTTT.

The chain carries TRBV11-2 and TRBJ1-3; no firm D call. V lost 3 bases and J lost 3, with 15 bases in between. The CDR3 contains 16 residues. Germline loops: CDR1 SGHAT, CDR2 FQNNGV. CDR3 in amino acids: CASSFTGAGNGNTIYF. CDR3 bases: TGTGCCAGCAGCTTCACGGGCGCGGGGAATGGAAACACCATATATTTT.

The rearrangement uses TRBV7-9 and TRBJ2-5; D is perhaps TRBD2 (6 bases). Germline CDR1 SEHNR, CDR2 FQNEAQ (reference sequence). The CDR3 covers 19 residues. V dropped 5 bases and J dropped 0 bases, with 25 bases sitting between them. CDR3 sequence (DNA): TGTGCCAGCAGCCGGAGGGTGGGGCAGGGTAATAGGTACCAAGAGACCCAGTACTTC. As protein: CASSRRVGQGNRYQETQYF.